These 32 T cell receptor beta chains came from one sample sequenced in a study of shared clonotypes between healthy human individuals. Here immunoSEQ multiplex PCR was the method, and the copy in TCRdb shows in-frame clones only, minus some. The table has a few million clones, approximately 95% seen once. Sequencing was done on a sample of naive CD4+ T cells from PBMCs. Subset defined: CD45RA+ positively selected. The receptors were sampled from a man between 18 and 35 years old in good health. Some clones in this sample may be carry-over from other donors' samples.

This clone was picked up one time. The rearrangement uses TRBV7-2 and TRBJ2-7; 10 bases align to TRBD1. The germline V gene has CDR1 SGHTA and CDR2 FQGNSA. With V trimmed by 5 bases and J by 9 bases, 10 bases remained unmatched. This CDR3 is built from 14 residues. The CDR3: CASSPGTGELGQYF. The CDR3 nucleotides read TGTGCCAGCAGCCCTGGGACAGGGGAGCTGGGGCAGTACTTC. The complete variable domain, with remaining parts taken from reference TRBV7-2 and TRBJ2-7, reads GAGVSQSPSNKVTEKGKDVELRCDPISGHTALYWYRQSLGQGLEFLIYFQGNSAPDKSGLPSDRFSAERTGGSVSTLTIQRTQQEDSAVYLCASSPGTGELGQYFGPGTRLTVT.

The genes are TRBV28 and TRBJ1-1; D remains ambiguous. This CDR3 contains 15 residues. The V gene lost 2 bases and the J gene lost 1 base, with 11 bases spanning the gap. The germline CDR1 and CDR2 sequences are MDHEN and SYDVKM. CDR3 bases: TGTGCCAGCAGTTTAGATCGACGGCCGAACACTGAAGCTTTCTTT. Translating gives CASSLDRRPNTEAFF.

J is TRBJ2-6 and V is TRBV19; TRBD2 agrees at 8 bases. The CDR3 spans 18 residues. Germline V gene sequence: CDR1 LNHDA, CDR2 SQIVND (reference sequence). Trimming cost V 6 bases and J 0 bases; bases outside gene matches: 10. The CDR3 is CASSFRRGADSGANVLTF. CDR3 bases: TGTGCCAGTAGCTTCCGGCGGGGGGCTGACTCTGGGGCCAACGTCCTGACTTTC.

This sequence joins TRBV30 and TRBJ2-7; possibly TRBD2 for D (5 bases). Germline assignment: CDR1 GTSNPN and CDR2 SVGIG (reference sequence). The ends were cut back, 1 base at V and 6 bases at J, with 13 bases in the middle. This CDR3 is 13 amino acids long. Here the CDR3 DNA reads TGTGCCTGGAGTGCGCAGGTCGAGGGCGAGCAGTACTTC. This codes for CAWSAQVEGEQYF.

A remark on this clone: The same CDR3 can be traced to other DNA sequences in this sample. This sequence joins TRBV6-5 and TRBJ2-7; D call uncertain. The CDR3 totals 14 residues. CDR1 MNHEY and CDR2 SVGAGI come from the germline V gene. The V end was cut by 2 bases, the J end by 4 bases, with 12 bases between. The CDR3 spells CASSYDGTRYEQYF. CDR3 nucleotides: TGTGCCAGCAGTTACGACGGCACAAGGTACGAGCAGTACTTC.

This clone showed up just once. The CDR3 spells CASTPGWGPYEQYF. The DNA of the CDR3 is TGTGCCAGTACCCCAGGGTGGGGACCCTACGAGCAGTACTTC. This sequence joins TRBV19 and TRBJ2-7; TRBD1 or TRBD2 may be the D gene (5 bases each). Germline assignment: CDR1 LNHDA and CDR2 SQIVND (reference sequence). Trimming took 7 bases from V and 2 from J, leaving 15 bases between them. The CDR3 has 14 residues.

The V gene is TRBV7-3, the J gene TRBJ2-1, with D perhaps TRBD2 (6 bases). This CDR3 has 15 residues. Trimming pared 5 bases from V and 4 bases from J, leaving 15 bases between. Germline V gene lookup returns CDR1 SGHTA and CDR2 FQGTGA. Here the CDR3 DNA reads TGTGCCAGCAGCCCCAGTGGGGGGTGGTACAATGAGCAGTTCTTC. As protein: CASSPSGGWYNEQFF.

J is TRBJ2-5 and V is TRBV12-5; D perhaps matches TRBD1 (6 bases). V dropped 6 bases and J dropped 4 bases, with 15 bases sitting between them. The CDR3 contains 14 residues. From germline, CDR1 is LGHNT and CDR2 FRNRAP. CDR3 sequence: CASGPGHSGETQYF. The DNA for the CDR3 is TGTGCTAGTGGCCCGGGACATTCGGGAGAGACCCAGTACTTC. Supplemented by reference TRBV12-5 and TRBJ2-5, the full variable domain reads DARVTQTPRHKVTEMGQEVTMRCQPILGHNTVFWYRQTMMQGLELLAYFRNRAPLDDSGMPKDRFSAEMPDATLATLKIQPSEPRDSAVYFCASGPGHSGETQYFGPGTRLLVL.

V gene TRBV5-1 combines with J gene TRBJ2-1; TRBD1 agrees at 9 bases. With 5 bases clipped from V and 1 base from J, the junction kept 7 bases outside the gene matches. The CDR3 is 16 residues long. The germline V gene encodes CDR1 SGHRS and CDR2 YFSETQ. This CDR3 is CASSQTGTGSYNEQFF. The DNA for the CDR3 is TGCGCCAGCAGTCAAACCGGGACAGGGTCCTACAATGAGCAGTTCTTC.

V usage is TRBV29-1 and J usage is TRBJ1-1, with D perhaps matching TRBD1 (5 bases). Trimming took 3 bases from V and 2 from J, leaving 13 bases between them. CDR1 and CDR2 from the germline V gene are SQVTM and ANQGSEA. The CDR3 runs 14 residues. The CDR3 spells CSVENPGPNTEAFF. DNA of the CDR3: TGCAGCGTTGAGAACCCGGGGCCAAACACTGAAGCTTTCTTT. Drawing the rest from reference TRBV29-1 and TRBJ1-1, the complete variable domain is SAVISQKPSRDICQRGTSLTIQCQVDSQVTMMFWYRQQPGQSLTLIATANQGSEATYESGFVIDKFPISRPNLTFSTLTVSNMSPEDSSIYLCSVENPGPNTEAFFGQGTRLTVV.

The V and J genes are TRBV7-2 and TRBJ2-1; D is unresolved. CDR1 is SGHTA, CDR2 FQGNSA, per germline. V was shortened by 1 base and J by 7 bases, with 11 bases between the two germline ends. The CDR3 has 14 amino acids. The CDR3 protein is CASSLVRLKNEQFF. The CDR3, as DNA: TGTGCCAGCAGCTTAGTTAGGCTAAAGAATGAGCAGTTCTTC. The full variable domain, completed using reference TRBV7-2 and TRBJ2-1, is GAGVSQSPSNKVTEKGKDVELRCDPISGHTALYWYRQSLGQGLEFLIYFQGNSAPDKSGLPSDRFSAERTGGSVSTLTIQRTQQEDSAVYLCASSLVRLKNEQFFGPGTRLTVL.

The rearrangement uses TRBV18 and TRBJ1-4; no clear D gene. Trimming took 6 bases from V and 8 from J, leaving 19 bases between them. Looked up from germline, CDR1 is KGHSH and CDR2 is LQKENI. The CDR3 totals 15 residues. The CDR3 sequence is CASSLLSFAGEKLFF. For the CDR3, the DNA is TGTGCCAGCTCTCTCCTGTCTTTCGCGGGGGAAAAACTGTTTTTT.

The chain combines TRBV7-2 with TRBJ2-2, with 7 bases matching TRBD1. Per the germline V gene, CDR1 is SGHTA and CDR2 is FQGNSA. The junction had 10 bases not matched to a gene; V was cut back by 4 bases and J by 5 bases. CDR3 length equals 16 residues. CDR3 coding DNA: TGTGCCAGCAGCTACGACAGGGTCGGTGGGACCGGGGAGCTGTTTTTT. This sequence encodes CASSYDRVGGTGELFF.

The rearrangement links TRBV28 to TRBJ1-2, with D possibly being TRBD1 (6 bases). Germline CDR1 MDHEN, CDR2 SYDVKM. The CDR3 is 13 residues long. Trimming took off 6 bases at V and 1 base at J, with 9 bases between the two ends. CDR3 nucleotides: TGTGCCAGCAGGATGGACAGTAACTATGGCTACACCTTC. Translated: CASRMDSNYGYTF.

This clone has more than one count but fewer than ten. Different DNA sequences within this sample yield the same CDR3. The rearrangement uses TRBV18 and TRBJ1-1; TRBD1 might be the D (5 bases). CDR1 and CDR2 (germline): KGHSH, LQKENI. Trimming took 0 bases from V and 6 from J, leaving 8 bases between them. This CDR3 is 13 amino acids long. CDR3 nucleotide sequence: TGTGCCAGCTCACCACCGGGACGCCCTGAAGCTTTCTTT. It encodes CASSPPGRPEAFF.

Points on this clone: Other DNA sequences in this sample translate to the same CDR3. This chain joins TRBV19 and TRBJ1-5; TRBD1 might be the D (5 bases). The CDR3 runs 15 residues. V lost 5 bases, J lost 3 bases, and 14 bases lay in between. The germline V gene encodes CDR1 LNHDA and CDR2 SQIVND (reference sequence). This CDR3 reads CASSSTGGSNQPQHF. DNA for the CDR3: TGTGCCAGTAGTTCAACCGGGGGGTCCAATCAGCCCCAGCATTTT.

This chain links TRBV5-5 with TRBJ2-3; no clear D gene. The CDR3 runs 14 residues. Per the germline V gene, CDR1 is SGHKS and CDR2 is YYEKEE (reference sequence). The V end was cut by 0 bases, the J end by 2 bases, with 7 bases between. CDR3 sequence: CASSLDLATDTQYF. Written as DNA, the CDR3 is TGTGCCAGCAGCTTGGACCTGGCCACAGATACGCAGTATTTT.

The rearrangement uses TRBV19 and TRBJ2-7, with D perhaps matching TRBD1 (5 bases). Looked up from germline, CDR1 is LNHDA and CDR2 is SQIVND (reference sequence). This CDR3 has 15 amino acids. Trimming removed 6 bases at V and 4 bases at J, with 19 bases between. CDR3 residues: CASSPHGASKYEQYF. DNA of the CDR3: TGTGCCAGTAGCCCCCATGGGGCGTCTAAGTACGAGCAGTACTTC.

V is TRBV28 and J is TRBJ2-3; the match to TRBD2 covers 7 bases. The J segment lost 1 base and the V segment lost 9 bases, leaving 10 bases of the junction unmatched. The CDR3 consists of 15 residues. Germline-derived CDR1 and CDR2 are MDHEN and SYDVKM. CDR3 DNA sequence: TGTGCCAGTCGCCGGGGCGGGAGCGGCACAGATACGCAGTATTTT. This gives the protein CASRRGGSGTDTQYF.

V and J are TRBV30 and TRBJ1-1; D is unclear. V lost 0 bases and J 3 bases, leaving 8 bases between the germline ends. The CDR3 covers 13 residues. The germline V gene encodes CDR1 GTSNPN and CDR2 SVGIG (reference sequence). The CDR3 loop reads CAWSVSGYTEAFF. CDR3 sequence (DNA): TGTGCCTGGAGTGTATCTGGGTACACTGAAGCTTTCTTT. The variable domain in full, completed from reference TRBV30 and TRBJ1-1, reads SQTIHQWPATLVQPVGSPLSLECTVEGTSNPNLYWYRQAAGRGLQLLFYSVGIGQISSEVPQNLSASRPQDRQFILSSKKLLLSDSGFYLCAWSVSGYTEAFFGQGTRLTVV.

The chain is built from TRBV27 and TRBJ2-2; 9 nucleotides line up with TRBD1. CDR1 is MNHEY, CDR2 SMNVEV, per germline (reference sequence). CDR3 length: 15 residues. J gave up 7 bases and V 2 bases, and 5 bases lay outside the gene matches. In DNA, the CDR3 is TGTGCCAGCAGTTTAGCGGGACAGGGCCGCGGGGAGCTGTTTTTT. It specifies CASSLAGQGRGELFF.

The rearrangement uses TRBV19 and TRBJ2-7; D may be TRBD2 (6 bases). Per the germline V gene, CDR1 is LNHDA and CDR2 is SQIVND (reference sequence). Trimming removed 5 bases at V and 2 bases at J, with 13 bases between. CDR3 length equals 14 residues. The CDR3 DNA follows: TGTGCCAGTAGTGGTTTGGGGGGAACCTACGAGCAGTACTTC. This sequence encodes CASSGLGGTYEQYF.

The V gene is TRBV11-2, the J gene TRBJ2-3, with D unclear. Trimming left V 1 base short and J 5 bases short, with 10 bases between. Per the germline V gene, CDR1 is SGHAT and CDR2 is FQNNGV. The CDR3 spans 14 residues. CDR3: CASSLGVWGDTQYF. CDR3 bases: TGTGCCAGCAGCTTAGGTGTTTGGGGAGATACGCAGTATTTT.

The chain links TRBV14 to TRBJ2-3; D unclear. Looked up from germline, CDR1 is SGHDN and CDR2 is FVKESK. V dropped 5 bases and J dropped 5 bases, with 14 bases sitting between them. This CDR3 contains 14 residues. The DNA of the CDR3 is TGTGCCAGCAGCTTGACGGAAAGGAAAGATACGCAGTATTTT. This codes for CASSLTERKDTQYF.

CDR3 residues: CASSSQGKSGGTNEKLFF. The CDR3 DNA is TGCGCCAGCAGCTCTCAGGGGAAATCGGGAGGGACTAATGAAAAACTGTTTTTT. This chain links TRBV4-1 with TRBJ1-4; TRBD1 is a possible D gene (6 bases). The germline V gene encodes CDR1 MGHRA and CDR2 YSYEKL. V lost 5 bases, J lost 2 bases, and 21 bases lay in between. This CDR3 is built from 18 residues.

The chain links TRBV5-1 to TRBJ2-1; D tentatively fits TRBD1 or TRBD2 (7 bases each). Germline V lookup: CDR1 SGHRS, CDR2 YFSETQ. The CDR3 is 13 amino acids. V lost 2 bases and J 8 bases, leaving 11 bases between the germline ends. The CDR3 protein is CASSFPGGDEQFF. The DNA of the CDR3 is TGCGCCAGCAGCTTCCCAGGGGGGGATGAGCAGTTCTTC. The variable domain in full, with the rest retrieved from reference TRBV5-1 and TRBJ2-1, is KAGVTQTPRYLIKTRGQQVTLSCSPISGHRSVSWYQQTPGQGLQFLFEYFSETQRNKGNFPGRFSGRQFSNSRSEMNVSTLELGDSALYLCASSFPGGDEQFFGPGTRLTVL.

The chain employs TRBV18 and TRBJ1-3; tentatively, D is TRBD1 (5 bases). This CDR3 spans 19 amino acids. CDR1 KGHSH and CDR2 LQKENI come from the germline V gene. Trimming pared 2 bases from V and 0 bases from J, leaving 20 bases between. CDR3 in DNA: TGTGCCAGCTCACCAAAAGAATCGGGGGGGTCCCCCTCTGGAAACACCATATATTTT. Protein product: CASSPKESGGSPSGNTIYF.

Remarks on this clone: This specimen includes other DNA sequences encoding the same CDR3. The rearrangement joins TRBV28 to TRBJ1-1; D possibly corresponds to TRBD1 (6 bases). V lost 5 bases and J 4 bases, leaving 17 bases between the germline ends. CDR1 and CDR2 from the germline V gene are MDHEN and SYDVKM. This CDR3 contains 15 residues. The CDR3 DNA reads as TGTGCCAGCAGTCCGGGAACAGGGAGGGGCACTGAAGCTTTCTTT. Translation gives CASSPGTGRGTEAFF. Full variable domain (remainder filled in from reference TRBV28 and TRBJ1-1): DVKVTQSSRYLVKRTGEKVFLECVQDMDHENMFWYRQDPGLGLRLIYFSYDVKMKEKGDIPEGYSVSREKKERFSLILESASTNQTSMYLCASSPGTGRGTEAFFGQGTRLTVV.

This clone appeared once. Other DNA sequences of this sample code for an identical CDR3. The chain carries TRBV11-2 and TRBJ2-5; D is unresolved. The CDR3 sequence is 12 residues long. Germline loops: CDR1 SGHAT, CDR2 FQNNGV. The germline V and J ends were trimmed by 1 base and 4 bases, with 4 bases remaining between them. The CDR3 DNA sequence: TGTGCCAGCAGCTTAGGGTCAGAGACCCAGTACTTC. Translating gives CASSLGSETQYF.

The chain recombines TRBV10-3 with TRBJ1-5, with D perhaps TRBD1 (5 bases). Per the germline V gene, CDR1 is ENHRY and CDR2 is SYGVKD. Trimming cost V 6 bases and J 3 bases, with 12 bases left between them. The CDR3 is 14 residues long. CDR3 region: CAIRDTGLNQPQHF. The CDR3 DNA reads as TGTGCCATCAGAGACACGGGGCTCAATCAGCCCCAGCATTTT.

About this clone: Other DNA sequences in the sample encode the same CDR3. V gene TRBV2 combines with J gene TRBJ2-7; 10 bases are a match to TRBD1. CDR1 SNHLY and CDR2 FYNNEI come from the germline V gene. CDR3 length: 14 amino acids. Losses at the gene ends were 7 bases for V and 0 bases for J; bases not matched to a gene: 3. Written as DNA, the CDR3 is TGTGCCAGCACCAGGGACAGGGGCTCCTACGAGCAGTACTTC. Its translation is CASTRDRGSYEQYF.

The chain links TRBV11-2 to TRBJ2-1, with D possibly matching TRBD2 (6 bases). Trimming pared 0 bases from V and 3 bases from J, leaving 12 bases between. This CDR3 comprises 16 residues. CDR1 SGHAT and CDR2 FQNNGV come from the germline V gene. CDR3 sequence reads: CASSLDGVAVYNEQFF. CDR3 DNA: TGTGCCAGCAGCTTAGATGGAGTAGCGGTCTACAATGAGCAGTTCTTC.